Below, 30 T cell receptor beta chains from the same sample are listed, as sequenced in a study of Ad26.COV2.S vaccination and SARS-CoV-2 variants. The treatment: some 20 received Ad26.COV2.S at low or high dose, single or two shots; several received placebo; per-sample allocation not given. Repertoires come from day 63 after the first vaccine or placebo injection. The table came from immunoSEQ multiplex PCR; TCRdb's copy has only in-frame clones and leaves some out. The repertoire consists of 200,000 to 250,000 clones, with around 89% occurring once and the leading ten covering around 11%. Here the sequenced sample was peripheral blood, taken in a trial of Ad26.COV2.S vaccine versus placebo. These receptors all come from a person between 18 and 60 years old who received the Ad26.COV2.S COVID-19 vaccine or a placebo.

V is TRBV4-1 and J is TRBJ1-2; TRBD1 matches 8 bases. Germline assignment: CDR1 MGHRA and CDR2 YSYEKL. The CDR3 extends over 16 amino acids. The V gene end was trimmed by 3 bases and the J gene end by 4 bases; junction bases not matched to a gene: 10. The CDR3 DNA reads as TGCGCCAGCAGCCAGGTGGGACAGGACAACGGCTATGGCTACACCTTC. Translating gives CASSQVGQDNGYGYTF.

The rearrangement joins TRBV10-3 to TRBJ2-5, with D perhaps TRBD2 (7 bases). This CDR3 is 15 amino acids long. CDR1 and CDR2 (germline): ENHRY, SYGVKD. The ends were cut back, 11 bases at V and 1 base at J, with 20 bases in the middle. CDR3 in amino acids: CASRGRRGGQETQYF. The CDR3 coding sequence is TGTGCCTCGAGGGGCAGGAGGGGGGGCCAAGAGACCCAGTACTTC.

This chain uses TRBV23-1 with TRBJ1-5; D uncertain. TRBV23-1 is flagged as an ORF with uncertain function. Trimming took off 0 bases at V and 4 bases at J, with 7 bases between the two ends. There are 14 residues in the CDR3. CDR3: CASSQSDKNQPQHF. DNA for the CDR3: TGCGCCAGCAGTCAATCTGACAAGAATCAGCCCCAGCATTTT.

V usage is TRBV10-3 and J usage is TRBJ1-5; D is uncertain. Germline V CDR1 and CDR2: ENHRY, SYGVKD. This CDR3 has 15 amino acids. The ends were cut back, 0 bases at V and 4 bases at J, with 10 bases in the middle. The CDR3 DNA sequence: TGTGCCATCAGTGAGTCGAGGGCAGAAAATCAGCCCCAGCATTTT. It specifies CAISESRAENQPQHF.

This chain uses TRBV30 with TRBJ2-7; the D gene is possibly TRBD2 (6 bases). Trimming stripped 0 bases from V and 7 bases from J, with 13 bases between. The CDR3 covers 13 residues. Germline-derived CDR1 and CDR2 are GTSNPN and SVGIG (reference sequence). CDR3 DNA sequence: TGTGCCTGGAGTGTACGGGGACTGAGTGAGCAGTACTTC. Translated, it gives CAWSVRGLSEQYF.

V is TRBV28 and J is TRBJ1-2; maybe TRBD1 (6 bases). CDR1 MDHEN and CDR2 SYDVKM come from the germline V gene. This CDR3 comprises 15 residues. V lost 5 bases and J lost 2, with 15 bases in between. DNA for the CDR3: TGTGCCAGCAGTGGGATTACGACAGGCAACTATGGCTACACCTTC. Its translation: CASSGITTGNYGYTF.

The V call is TRBV7-2, the J call TRBJ1-6; D remains ambiguous. Trimming removed 3 bases from V and 7 bases from J, with 13 bases in between. There are 15 residues in the CDR3. CDR1 and CDR2 (germline): SGHTA, FQGNSA. The CDR3: CASSFSSGLNSPLHF. In DNA form, the CDR3 reads TGTGCCAGCAGCTTTTCGTCGGGCCTCAATTCACCCCTCCACTTT.

In the case of this clone: Distinct nucleotide sequences in the sample also encode this CDR3. The V and J genes are TRBV13 and TRBJ2-1, with unresolved D. The CDR3 has 15 residues. Trimming stripped 0 bases from V and 0 bases from J, with 6 bases between. Germline V gives CDR1 PRHDT, CDR2 FYEKMQ (reference sequence). The CDR3 DNA is TGTGCCAGCAGCTTAGGGAGGAGCTCCTACAATGAGCAGTTCTTC. Its protein is CASSLGRSSYNEQFF.

This rearrangement joins TRBV11-2 to TRBJ2-1; possibly TRBD1 or TRBD2 for D (6 bases each). Germline V lookup: CDR1 SGHAT, CDR2 FQNNGV. This CDR3 is built from 16 residues. V gave up 5 bases and J gave up 10 bases, with 24 bases separating them. The CDR3, as DNA: TGTGCCAGCAGCCCCGGAGGGGGGATGGGTTTCGAGGAGCAGTTCTTC. This sequence encodes CASSPGGGMGFEEQFF.

The chain is built from TRBV11-1 and TRBJ2-3, with 9 bases matching TRBD1. J lost 4 bases, V lost 0 bases, and 5 bases had no gene match. CDR3 length: 16 amino acids. The germline V gene encodes CDR1 SGHAT and CDR2 FQDESV (reference sequence). This CDR3 reads CASSLAGTGNPDTQYF. The CDR3 region has the DNA TGTGCCAGCAGCTTAGCGGGGACAGGGAACCCAGATACGCAGTATTTT.

A word on this clone: The same CDR3 arises from other DNA sequences in this sample as well. The gene calls are TRBV5-1 and TRBJ2-7, with D unclear. The CDR3 runs 13 residues. V lost 4 bases to trimming and J lost 2 bases, with 10 bases between them. Germline CDR1 reads SGHRS; CDR2 reads YFSETQ. The CDR3, as DNA: TGCGCCAGCAGCCTGGAAGGCGCCTACGAGCAGTACTTC. Its protein is CASSLEGAYEQYF.

The rearrangement joins TRBV10-3 to TRBJ2-3; 10 nucleotides match TRBD2. Germline assignment: CDR1 ENHRY and CDR2 SYGVKD. The CDR3 loop spans 15 amino acids. Losses at the gene ends were 7 bases for V and 5 bases for J; bases not matched to a gene: 9. For the CDR3, the DNA is TGTGCCATCAAGCCAAGAGCGGGGGGGGAAGATACGCAGTATTTT. Protein product: CAIKPRAGGEDTQYF.

This chain connects TRBV9 to TRBJ1-6, with TRBD1 as a possible D gene (5 bases). The V end was cut by 7 bases, the J end by 14 bases, with 16 bases between. The CDR3 sequence is 12 residues long. Germline V CDR1 and CDR2: SGDLS, YYNGEE. CDR3 bases: TGTGCCAGCGGGGGGGAACGACCGGCCCTCCACTTT. Translating it yields CASGGERPALHF.

The chain joins TRBV19 to TRBJ2-7; perhaps TRBD1 as D (5 bases). The CDR3 has 14 residues. CDR1 and CDR2 from the germline V gene are LNHDA and SQIVND (reference sequence). Trimming shortened V by 3 bases and J by 4 bases, and 13 bases separated the two germline ends. CDR3 amino acids: CASSISFDSYEQYF. DNA for the CDR3: TGTGCCAGTAGTATCTCCTTCGACAGTTACGAGCAGTACTTC. Full variable domain (missing parts from reference TRBV19 and TRBJ2-7): DGGITQSPKYLFRKEGQNVTLSCEQNLNHDAMYWYRQDPGQGLRLIYYSQIVNDFQKGDIAEGYSVSREKKESFPLTVTSAQKNPTAFYLCASSISFDSYEQYFGPGTRLTVT.

This clone has more than one count but fewer than ten. V and J are TRBV6-5 and TRBJ1-6; 7 bases agree with TRBD1. The germline V gene has CDR1 MNHEY and CDR2 SVGAGI. The CDR3 consists of 15 residues. The V segment lost 6 bases and the J segment 2 bases; nucleotides outside the gene matches: 4. As DNA, the CDR3 is TGTGCCAGCAGCTCAGGGGGGACCTATAATTCACCCCTCCACTTT. Translating gives CASSSGGTYNSPLHF.

The rearrangement links TRBV30 to TRBJ1-1, with no clear D. The CDR3 totals 12 residues. Deletions cut 0 bases from V and 4 bases from J, with 6 bases between. The germline CDR1 and CDR2 sequences are GTSNPN and SVGIG (reference sequence). The CDR3 loop reads CAWSVPGTEAFF. CDR3 DNA: TGTGCCTGGAGTGTCCCAGGCACTGAAGCTTTCTTT.

CDR3 bases: TGTGCCAGCAGCTTAAGAGAGTCGGGGGACAATGAGCAGTTCTTC. This sequence encodes CASSLRESGDNEQFF. The chain has TRBV7-3 and TRBJ2-1; D may be TRBD2 (6 bases). The ends were cut back, 1 base at V and 5 bases at J, with 12 bases in the middle. This CDR3 is 15 amino acids long. Germline CDR1 reads SGHTA; CDR2 reads FQGTGA.

This chain joins TRBV7-2 and TRBJ1-5; weak D call: TRBD1 (6 bases). Germline lookup yields CDR1 SGHTA and CDR2 FQGNSA. The CDR3 sequence is 14 residues long. V was clipped by 5 bases and J by 4 bases, with 12 bases between them. CDR3 sequence (DNA): TGTGCCAGCAGCCAAGGGACACAAAATCAGCCCCAGCATTTT. The encoded protein is CASSQGTQNQPQHF.

This chain links TRBV28 with TRBJ1-4, with D possibly being TRBD1 (5 bases). The V gene's germline CDR1 is MDHEN and CDR2 SYDVKM. The CDR3 contains 14 residues. V was pared by 7 bases and J by 2 bases, with 11 bases between. This CDR3 reads CASKRGTTNEKLFF. As DNA, the CDR3 is TGTGCCAGCAAACGGGGGACTACTAATGAAAAACTGTTTTTT.

The chain joins TRBV3-1 (or the pseudogene TRBV3-2) to TRBJ1-2; D is unresolved. CDR1 LGHDT and CDR2 YNNKEL come from the germline V gene (reference sequence). The CDR3 runs 13 residues. V was shortened by 6 bases and J by 2 bases, with 10 bases between the two germline ends. For the CDR3, the DNA is TGTGCCAGCAGACAAAATCAAAACTATGGCTACACCTTC. This translates into CASRQNQNYGYTF.

The gene calls are TRBV2 and TRBJ2-7; TRBD1 agrees at 9 bases. CDR1 is SNHLY, CDR2 FYNNEI, per germline. The V gene end was trimmed by 6 bases and the J gene end by 7 bases; junction bases not matched to a gene: 22. The CDR3 runs to 18 residues. The CDR3 DNA is TGTGCCAGCAGCCGACCTTTCATATCCAGACAGGGGGTTGAAGAGCAGTACTTC. Residues: CASSRPFISRQGVEEQYF.

J is TRBJ1-1 and V is TRBV28, with a possible D match to TRBD1 (6 bases). CDR1 MDHEN and CDR2 SYDVKM come from the germline V gene. The CDR3 is 14 amino acids. The germline V and J ends were trimmed by 2 bases and 6 bases, with 13 bases remaining between them. DNA for the CDR3: TGTGCCAGCAGTTTAACAGGGAAGGGGCCTGAAGCTTTCTTT. This sequence encodes CASSLTGKGPEAFF.

This chain links TRBV10-1 with TRBJ2-1, with 14 bases matching TRBD2. The CDR3 has 18 amino acids. Germline CDR1 reads WNHNN; CDR2 reads SYGVQD (reference sequence). Trimming removed 5 bases from V and 6 bases from J; junction bases left unmatched: 12. The CDR3 reads CASSPGLAGEGVANEQFF. The CDR3 DNA reads as TGCGCCAGCAGTCCGGGACTAGCGGGAGAGGGGGTGGCCAATGAGCAGTTCTTC.

The chain recombines TRBV2 with TRBJ2-7; the match to TRBD2 covers 8 bases. Germline trimming cut 9 bases from V and 1 base from J; bases unmatched to any gene: 5. CDR1 SNHLY and CDR2 FYNNEI come from the germline V gene. There are 13 residues in the CDR3. CDR3 in DNA: TGTGCCAGGCGCGGGGGGTCATCCTACGAGCAGTACTTC. Translation: CARRGGSSYEQYF. The whole variable domain, remainder taken from reference TRBV2 and TRBJ2-7, is EPEVTQTPSHQVTQMGQEVILRCVPISNHLYFYWYRQILGQKVEFLVSFYNNEISEKSEIFDDQFSVERPDGSNFTLKIRSTKLEDSAMYFCARRGGSSYEQYFGPGTRLTVT.

The gene calls are TRBV4-2 and TRBJ2-1; TRBD1 aligns across 9 bases. Trimming removed 1 base from V and 6 bases from J; junction bases left unmatched: 7. The CDR3 runs to 16 residues. CDR1 and CDR2 from the germline V gene are LGHNA and YNFKEQ. CDR3 amino acids: CASSQALPGQGNEQFF. CDR3 sequence (DNA): TGTGCCAGCAGCCAAGCCCTCCCGGGACAGGGCAATGAGCAGTTCTTC.

This clone was seen a few times. The chain uses TRBV5-6 and TRBJ2-1; perhaps TRBD2 as D (6 bases). The CDR3 contains 12 residues. CDR1 and CDR2 from the germline V gene are SGHDT and YYEEEE. Trimming took 0 bases from V and 10 from J, leaving 8 bases between them. The DNA of the CDR3 is TGTGCCAGCAGCTTGGGGGCGGGGGAGCAGTTCTTC. Its translation: CASSLGAGEQFF.

The V gene is TRBV28, the J gene TRBJ1-4, with no clear D. The CDR3 length is 20 residues. The germline V and J ends were trimmed by 1 base and 4 bases, with 25 bases remaining between them. Looked up from germline, CDR1 is MDHEN and CDR2 is SYDVKM. This CDR3 reads CASSLFTDGEAGAFNEKLFF. CDR3 bases: TGTGCCAGCAGTTTATTCACCGACGGGGAAGCTGGTGCCTTTAATGAAAAACTGTTTTTT.

The rearrangement joins TRBV7-2 to TRBJ2-1; 10 nucleotides match TRBD2. The trim removed 5 bases at V and 8 bases at J, leaving 9 bases unmatched. Germline-derived CDR1 and CDR2 are SGHTA and FQGNSA. The length of the CDR3 is 15 residues. The CDR3 sequence is CASSPPSGGAYEQFF. In DNA form, the CDR3 reads TGTGCCAGCAGCCCCCCCAGCGGGGGGGCCTATGAGCAGTTCTTC.

This clone was detected only a few times. This sequence joins TRBV15 and TRBJ2-7, with TRBD2 matching 9 bases. V lost 4 bases and J lost 5; bases outside the gene matches: 0. CDR3 size: 12 residues. CDR1 is LNHNV and CDR2 is YYDKDF in the germline V gene (reference sequence). For the CDR3, the DNA is TGTGCCACCAGCAAGCGGGGGGACGAGCAGTACTTC. It yields the protein CATSKRGDEQYF.

The chain recombines TRBV20-1 with TRBJ2-5; D not resolved. CDR3 length equals 11 residues. V lost 5 bases, J lost 5 bases, and 9 bases lay in between. CDR1 is DFQATT and CDR2 is SNEGSKA in the germline V gene (reference sequence). The CDR3 region is CSAQVGETQYF. Here the CDR3 DNA reads TGCAGTGCTCAGGTGGGGGAGACCCAGTACTTC.